This TCR beta chain was sequenced during a study of PD-1 blockade in classical Hodgkin lymphoma. Study results and limitations: Whoever responded completely had baseline diversity much like that seen in newly diagnosed patients. Only CD4+ TCR diversity, not CD8+, had risen significantly by C4D1. It was reported that newly diagnosed patients had less baseline TCR diversity than healthy donors.

Notes on this clone: Its target is unknown.

Time point described: cycle 4 day 1 (C4D1), after about 6 weeks of nivolumab. Following autologous stem cell transplantation, relapse occurred in every patient, and exposure to brentuximab vedotin varied. The authors purified CD4+ T cells from thawed PBMCs by magnetic negative selection. Best responses were complete response, partial response or progressive disease. Germline V gene lookup returns CDR1 SQVTM and CDR2 ANQGSEA. The CDR3 spans 14 residues. The ends were cut back, 2 bases at V and 6 bases at J, with 14 bases in the middle. Sequenced by immunoSEQ multiplex PCR; TCRdb stores in-frame clones only, minus some. Here the sample spans about 18,000 clones, approximately 70% being singletons.

This chain connects TRBV29-1 to TRBJ2-1; tentative D call: TRBD2 (6 bases). This specimen consisted of CD4+ T cells from blood, obtained before the fourth cycle of nivolumab. The sequence was obtained from a human donor with classical Hodgkin lymphoma. CDR3 DNA: TGCAGCGTTGAATGGGGGGACCGTCCCAATGAGCAGTTCTTC. This codes for CSVEWGDRPNEQFF.